The present TCR beta chain was sequenced within a study of T cell responses to AZD1222 COVID-19 vaccine. TCRdb's table, derived via immunoSEQ multiplex PCR, lists solely in-frame clones and lacks some. The table has about 140,000 clones, 90% to 95% seen once. Note on this clone: Its antigen remains unidentified.

Study-wide results and caveats: The span of vaccine-associated CD4 TCRs extended across spike, with dominance at 160-218 and 743-854.

The CDR3 is made up of 13 amino acids. Trimming left V 3 bases short and J 7 bases short, with 10 bases between. Germline V CDR1 and CDR2: KGHSH, LQKENI. This receptor was identified in an adult who received the AZD1222 COVID-19 vaccine. Sequences were derived from peripheral blood, sampled 28 days after the second AZD1222 dose. V gene TRBV18 combines with J gene TRBJ1-5; no firm D call. The CDR3 spells CASSPPGGQPQHF. In DNA, the CDR3 is TGTGCCAGCTCACCGCCCGGAGGCCAGCCCCAGCATTTT.